This TCR beta chain was captured by sequencing in a study of OX40 agonist ivuxolimab in advanced cancers. In the study overall: Therapy given before enrollment (anti-PD-1, anti-PD-L1 or anti-CTLA-4) was allowed, and roughly 42% had some. Three patients, one with hepatocellular carcinoma and two with cutaneous melanoma, achieved partial responses. Findings and caveats of the study: Expanded clones belonging to CD8+ T cells outnumbered, on average, those of CD4+.

A remark on this clone: Its antigen is not known.

Germline V CDR1 and CDR2: SGHDT, YYEEEE. Trimming took 4 bases from V and 5 from J, leaving 16 bases between them. The CDR3 contains 14 residues. The method was immunoSEQ multiplex PCR; TCRdb's version includes in-frame clones alone and lacks a portion of them. This sample yields roughly 56,000 clones, of which 84% are seen a single time; about 4.8% belongs to the top ten. The clonotype originates from an adult with an advanced solid tumor such as melanoma, head and neck, liver or kidney cancer. Here the sequenced sample was CD4+ or CD8+ T cells sorted from blood, taken in a trial of the OX40 agonist ivuxolimab. The chain recombines TRBV5-6 with TRBJ2-7; D is unresolved. CDR3 nucleotide sequence: TGTGCCAGCAGCCCCCCTTGGGGTCCCAACGAGCAGTACTTC. Encoded protein: CASSPPWGPNEQYF.